Each of the 11 T cell receptor beta chains below was sequenced from the same sample in a study of graft-versus-host responses after intestinal transplantation. No antigens are known for them. Measured with immunoSEQ multiplex PCR; TCRdb has only the in-frame clones, and not every one. In the table there are about 90,000 clones, roughly 93% of which are singletons. The source was unstimulated CD8+ T cells sorted from spleen or lymph node cells, collected before intestinal transplant. These receptors all come from a human donor who received an intestinal transplant.

The chain links TRBV5-6 to TRBJ1-1; the D is unclear. The germline V gene has CDR1 SGHDT and CDR2 YYEEEE. This CDR3 has 15 residues. V was trimmed by 0 bases and J by 3 bases, leaving 12 bases between them. The CDR3 coding sequence is TGTGCCAGCAGCTTGGCGTACAGCGGGGACACTGAAGCTTTCTTT. Translating it yields CASSLAYSGDTEAFF.

This chain links TRBV5-5 with TRBJ2-5; perhaps TRBD2 as D (5 bases). V was pared by 3 bases and J by 0 bases, with 9 bases between. Germline CDR1 and CDR2: SGHKS and YYEKEE (reference sequence). The CDR3 has 14 residues. The CDR3 loop is CASSSLDYQETQYF. The DNA for the CDR3 is TGTGCCAGCAGCTCGCTGGACTACCAAGAGACCCAGTACTTC. The full variable domain, rest sourced from reference TRBV5-5 and TRBJ2-5, is DAGVTQSPTHLIKTRGQQVTLRCSPISGHKSVSWYQQVLGQGPQFIFQYYEKEERGRGNFPDRFSARQFPNYSSELNVNALLLGDSALYLCASSSLDYQETQYFGPGTRLLVL.

The rearrangement links TRBV7-8 to TRBJ2-7, with 10 nucleotides matching TRBD2. The CDR3 sequence is 15 residues long. Germline V gene sequence: CDR1 SGHVS, CDR2 FQNEAQ. V dropped 4 bases and J dropped 2; count of bases not matched to a gene: 5. This CDR3 is CASSSLAGAAYEQYF. CDR3 in DNA: TGTGCCAGCAGCTCGCTAGCGGGAGCCGCCTACGAGCAGTACTTC.

The chain couples TRBV2 to TRBJ2-2, with TRBD2 identical over 7 bases. The CDR3 is 14 amino acids. V was pared by 9 bases and J by 2 bases, with 6 bases of the junction left unmatched. Per the germline V gene, CDR1 is SNHLY and CDR2 is FYNNEI. The CDR3 DNA reads TGTGCCAGGGCCGGACTAGGTAACACCGGGGAGCTGTTTTTT. This translates into CARAGLGNTGELFF.

This chain joins TRBV7-6 and TRBJ2-7, with D maybe TRBD1 (9 bases). Germline V CDR1 and CDR2: SGHVS, FNYEAQ. This CDR3 region has 17 residues. Trimming removed 4 bases from V and 7 bases from J, with 26 bases in between. The CDR3 DNA is TGTGCCAGCAGCTCCCTTGATAGCGGGACAGGGATCGGGGAGCAGTACTTC. It yields the protein CASSSLDSGTGIGEQYF.

The chain couples TRBV7-3 to TRBJ2-1, with 9 bases identical to TRBD1. The CDR3 consists of 15 residues. The V gene's germline CDR1 is SGHTA and CDR2 FQGTGA. Trimming took 5 bases from V and 2 from J; bases not matched to a gene: 4. The DNA for the CDR3 is TGTGCCAGCAGCCTGGGACAGGGCGCCTACAATGAGCAGTTCTTC. Amino acid sequence: CASSLGQGAYNEQFF.

V and J are TRBV19 and TRBJ1-5; 7 nucleotides align to TRBD1. This CDR3 spans 15 amino acids. J lost 4 bases, V lost 3 bases, and 6 bases had no gene match. Germline CDR1 and CDR2: LNHDA and SQIVND (reference sequence). The CDR3 DNA reads as TGTGCCAGTAGTATGTTCAGGGGGGCAAATCAGCCCCAGCATTTT. As protein: CASSMFRGANQPQHF.

J is TRBJ2-7 and V is TRBV19, with 8 bases aligning to TRBD1. The CDR3 covers 14 residues. In germline, CDR1 is LNHDA, CDR2 SQIVND (reference sequence). V lost 3 bases, J lost 6 bases, and 7 bases stayed unmatched. The CDR3 here is CASSMGQVFGEQYF. The CDR3 bases are TGTGCCAGTAGTATGGGACAGGTTTTTGGCGAGCAGTACTTC.

This clone was seen a handful of times. V is TRBV7-6 and J is TRBJ2-2; D is possibly TRBD2 (6 bases). The CDR3 totals 14 residues. Trimming took off 3 bases at V and 7 bases at J, with 12 bases between the two ends. CDR1 and CDR2 from the germline V gene are SGHVS and FNYEAQ. The CDR3 here is CASSLRDDGGELFF. For the CDR3, the DNA is TGTGCCAGCAGCTTGCGGGACGATGGCGGGGAGCTGTTTTTT.

V is TRBV7-9 and J is TRBJ2-5; D may be TRBD1 (7 bases). From germline, CDR1 is SEHNR and CDR2 FQNEAQ (reference sequence). CDR3 length: 15 amino acids. Trimming pared 3 bases from V and 4 bases from J, leaving 15 bases between. The CDR3 bases are TGTGCCAGCAGCTTTCTACAGGGGAGGCGAGAGACCCAGTACTTC. Amino acids: CASSFLQGRRETQYF.

This chain joins TRBV4-2 and TRBJ1-2; 8 bases map to TRBD1. This CDR3 spans 15 amino acids. Germline assignment: CDR1 LGHNA and CDR2 YNFKEQ. The V segment lost 1 base and the J segment 4 bases; nucleotides outside the gene matches: 5. The CDR3 DNA follows: TGTGCCAGCAGCCAAGTTCAGGGGGCGAGCTATGGCTACACCTTC. Residues: CASSQVQGASYGYTF.